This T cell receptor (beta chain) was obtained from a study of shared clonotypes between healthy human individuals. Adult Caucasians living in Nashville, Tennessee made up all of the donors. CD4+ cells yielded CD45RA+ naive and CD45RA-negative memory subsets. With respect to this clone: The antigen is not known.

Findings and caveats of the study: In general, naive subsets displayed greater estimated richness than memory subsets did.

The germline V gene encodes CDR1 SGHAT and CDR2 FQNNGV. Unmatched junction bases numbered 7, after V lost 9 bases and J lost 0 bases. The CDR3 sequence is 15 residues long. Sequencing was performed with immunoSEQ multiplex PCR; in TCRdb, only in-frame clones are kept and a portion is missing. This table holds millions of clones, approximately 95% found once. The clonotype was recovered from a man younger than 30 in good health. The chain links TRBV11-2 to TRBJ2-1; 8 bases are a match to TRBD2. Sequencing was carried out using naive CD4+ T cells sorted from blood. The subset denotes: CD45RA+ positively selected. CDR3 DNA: TGTGCCAGTCAAGGGGCGGGGGGCTCCTACAATGAGCAGTTCTTC. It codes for CASQGAGGSYNEQFF.